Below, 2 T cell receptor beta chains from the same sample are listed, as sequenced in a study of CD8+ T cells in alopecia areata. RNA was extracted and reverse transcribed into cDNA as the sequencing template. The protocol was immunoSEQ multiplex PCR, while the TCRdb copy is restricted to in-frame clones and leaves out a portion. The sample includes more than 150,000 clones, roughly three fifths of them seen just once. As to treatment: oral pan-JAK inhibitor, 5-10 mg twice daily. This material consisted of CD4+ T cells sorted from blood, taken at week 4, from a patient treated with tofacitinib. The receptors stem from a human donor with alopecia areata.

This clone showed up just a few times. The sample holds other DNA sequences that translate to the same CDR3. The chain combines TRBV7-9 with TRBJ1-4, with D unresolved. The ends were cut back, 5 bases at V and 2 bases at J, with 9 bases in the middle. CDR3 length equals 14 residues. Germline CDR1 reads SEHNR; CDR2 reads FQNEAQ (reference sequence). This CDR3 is CASSKTATNEKLFF. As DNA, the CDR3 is TGTGCCAGCAGCAAAACGGCCACTAATGAAAAACTGTTTTTT.

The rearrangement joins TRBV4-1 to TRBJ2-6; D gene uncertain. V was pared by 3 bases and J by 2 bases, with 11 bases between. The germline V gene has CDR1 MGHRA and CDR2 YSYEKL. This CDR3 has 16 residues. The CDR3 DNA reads TGCGCCAGCAGCCACGGCCTGGAACCTGGGGCCAACGTCCTGACTTTC. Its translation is CASSHGLEPGANVLTF.